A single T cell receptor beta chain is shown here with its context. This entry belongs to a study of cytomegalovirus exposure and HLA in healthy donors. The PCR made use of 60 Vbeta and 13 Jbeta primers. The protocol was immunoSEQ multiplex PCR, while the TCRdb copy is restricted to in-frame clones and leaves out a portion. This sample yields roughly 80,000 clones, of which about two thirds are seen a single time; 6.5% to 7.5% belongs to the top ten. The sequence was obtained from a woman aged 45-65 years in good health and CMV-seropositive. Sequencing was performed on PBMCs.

CDR3 residues: CATSRDRVRQPQHF. The DNA of the CDR3 is TGTGCCACCAGCAGGGACAGGGTACGTCAGCCCCAGCATTTT. This chain joins TRBV15 and TRBJ1-5; 8 bases line up with TRBD1. The V segment lost 3 bases and the J segment 6 bases; nucleotides outside the gene matches: 4. Germline values: CDR1 LNHNV, CDR2 YYDKDF (reference sequence). CDR3 size: 14 residues. The entire variable domain, with the rest obtained from reference TRBV15 and TRBJ1-5, is as follows: DAMVIQNPRYQVTQFGKPVTLSCSQTLNHNVMYWYQQKSSQAPKLLFHYYDKDFNNEADTPDNFQSRRPNTSFCFLDIRSPGLGDTAMYLCATSRDRVRQPQHFGDGTRLSIL.